This TCR beta chain came from a study of control samples from healthy donors and cancer patients. TCRdb's table, derived via immunoSEQ multiplex PCR, lists solely in-frame clones and lacks some. This table holds some 140,000 clones, more than 85% found once. The CDR3 runs to 15 residues. The V end was cut by 3 bases, the J end by 0 bases, with 12 bases between. Germline CDR1 SGDLS, CDR2 YYNGEE. Material: blood. The sequence was collected from a woman aged 30 to 39 in good health. The V and J genes are TRBV9 and TRBJ1-1; maybe TRBD1 (6 bases). CDR3 DNA sequence: TGTGCCAGCAGCGGACAGACAGGAGTGAACACTGAAGCTTTCTTT. As protein: CASSGQTGVNTEAFF.